A single sample gave rise to the 6 T cell receptor beta chains below, sequenced in a study of cytotoxic CD8 clonotypes in ibrutinib-treated CLL (dated by TCRdb to about 2021). The library was obtained by the immunoSEQ multiplex PCR assay. TCRdb retrieved this table from immuneACCESS and kept in-frame rearrangements only. Not all clones are present; in checked studies, unresolved V genes account for under half, and no reason is known for the remainder. This sample comprises about 140,000 clones, over 75% of them detected only once. The ten largest clones represent roughly 7.2% of the sample. This specimen was PBMCs, taken after 36 months of ibrutinib treatment. These receptor sequences come from a human donor with chronic lymphocytic leukemia.

To note about this clone: The conserved final phenylalanine or tryptophan is absent from the CDR3, which likely points to a read error. The DNA is omitted, as the CDR3 cannot be located on it reliably, and the CDR3 follows TCRdb's listing. The chain carries TRBV20-1 and TRBJ2-3. The germline gives CDR1 DFQATT, CDR2 SNEGSKA (reference sequence). The CDR3 contains 9 residues when both ends are counted. CDR3 residues: CSARVIDLI.

The chain uses TRBV5-1 and TRBJ2-5; 10 nucleotides align to TRBD1. From germline, CDR1 is SGHRS and CDR2 YFSETQ. The trim removed 4 bases at V and 4 bases at J, leaving 4 bases unmatched. This CDR3 is 14 amino acids long. CDR3 nucleotide sequence: TGCGCCAGCAGCCGGGACAGGGGAATAGAGACCCAGTACTTC. This sequence encodes CASSRDRGIETQYF.

This chain joins TRBV30 and TRBJ1-4, with 7 bases identical to TRBD1. Germline CDR1 is GTSNPN and CDR2 is SVGIG (reference sequence). V dropped 5 bases and J dropped 8; count of bases not matched to a gene: 5. This CDR3 spans 12 amino acids. This CDR3 reads CAWGTVGEKLFF. The CDR3 DNA sequence: TGTGCCTGGGGGACAGTGGGGGAAAAACTGTTTTTT.

CDR3 in amino acids: CASSLQGGNTGELFF. The CDR3 DNA follows: TGTGCCAGCAGCCTCCAGGGGGGTAACACCGGGGAGCTGTTTTTT. The gene calls are TRBV11-2 and TRBJ2-2, with TRBD1 as a possible D gene (7 bases). CDR3 length equals 15 residues. V lost 5 bases to trimming and J lost 2 bases, with 12 bases between them. Per germline, CDR1 SGHAT and CDR2 FQNNGV.

CDR3 sequence (DNA): TGTGCCAGCACCCCCGGTGGGGGGATCAACTATGGCTACACCTTC. It translates to CASTPGGGINYGYTF. This chain connects TRBV27 to TRBJ1-2; a possible D gene is TRBD1 (5 bases). The CDR3 totals 15 residues. The germline V gene encodes CDR1 MNHEY and CDR2 SMNVEV (reference sequence). Deletions cut 7 bases from V and 2 bases from J, with 17 bases between.

This chain connects TRBV5-1 to TRBJ2-7, with D perhaps TRBD1 or TRBD2 (6 bases each). V gave up 0 bases and J gave up 7 bases, with 20 bases separating them. This CDR3 spans 16 amino acids. Germline-derived CDR1 and CDR2 are SGHRS and YFSETQ. CDR3 loop: CASSLGTGASVREQYF. In DNA, the CDR3 is TGCGCCAGCAGCTTGGGTACGGGGGCGTCGGTTCGAGAGCAGTACTTC.